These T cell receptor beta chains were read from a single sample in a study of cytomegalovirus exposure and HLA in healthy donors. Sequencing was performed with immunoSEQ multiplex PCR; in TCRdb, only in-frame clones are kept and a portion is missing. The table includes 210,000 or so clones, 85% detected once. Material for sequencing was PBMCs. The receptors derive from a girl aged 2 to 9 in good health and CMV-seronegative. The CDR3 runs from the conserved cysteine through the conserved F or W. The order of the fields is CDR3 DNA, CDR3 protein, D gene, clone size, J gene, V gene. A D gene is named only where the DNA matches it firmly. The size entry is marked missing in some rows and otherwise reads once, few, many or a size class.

TGTGCCAGCAGTGACACAGGGGTCGGCTACACCTTC,CASSDTGVGYTF,TRBD1,NA,TRBJ1-2,TRBV6-4
TGTGCCAGCAGCGCATTGGACAGGGGTAATTCACCCCTCCACTTT,CASSALDRGNSPLHF,TRBD1,NA,TRBJ1-6,TRBV9
TGTGCCAGCTCAACAAGGGACAGTCTGAACACTGAAGCTTTCTTT,CASSTRDSLNTEAFF,TRBD1,NA,TRBJ1-1,TRBV18
TGTGCCAGCAGTGGACAGGGGGCGGGCTCCTACGAGCAGTACTTC,CASSGQGAGSYEQYF,TRBD1,NA,TRBJ2-7,TRBV6-1
TGTGCCAGCAGCTTCGAGAGGACAGGGGGCACTGAAGCTTTCTTT,CASSFERTGGTEAFF,TRBD1,NA,TRBJ1-1,TRBV7-8
TGTGCCAGCAGCGTAGGGGGGGGAACAGGGGGCTATGGCTACACCTTC,CASSVGGGTGGYGYTF,TRBD1,few,TRBJ1-2,TRBV9
TGTGCCAGTAGTGAAAGACTCGCCTCTGGAAACACCATATATTTT,CASSERLASGNTIYF,NA,NA,TRBJ1-3,TRBV19
TGTGCCAGCAGTGATTCCAGGTTCAATCAGCCCCAGCATTTT,CASSDSRFNQPQHF,NA,NA,TRBJ1-5,TRBV6-5
TGTGCCAGCCCTACAGGGGATCACACTGAAGCTTTCTTT,CASPTGDHTEAFF,TRBD1,NA,TRBJ1-1,TRBV6-4
TGTGCCAGCAGCCCGGGGACAAGCTATGGCTACACCTTC,CASSPGTSYGYTF,NA,NA,TRBJ1-2,TRBV11-1
TGTGCCAGCAGACTTGCAGGCGGGTTATTGAACACTGAAGCTTTCTTT,CASRLAGGLLNTEAFF,NA,NA,TRBJ1-1,TRBV5-4
TGCGCCAGCAGCCAAGTTCCGGGCCAGGGTTCACCCCTCCACTTT,CASSQVPGQGSPLHF,NA,NA,TRBJ1-6,TRBV4-1
TGTGCCAGCAGCAAAACCCAGCGGGGGGCGTACAATGAGCAGTTCTTC,CASSKTQRGAYNEQFF,TRBD2,NA,TRBJ2-1,TRBV7-9
TGTGCCAGCAGCTACGGAACGGGGGAGGGACAGGGGGCCTCAATGAACACTGAAGCTTTCTTT,CASSYGTGEGQGASMNTEAFF,TRBD1,few,TRBJ1-1,TRBV7-4
TGTGCCAGCGGGTCGGGGGGGGTGGATACGCAGTATTTT,CASGSGGVDTQYF,TRBD2,NA,TRBJ2-3,TRBV6-5
TGTGCCAGCAGCGGAAGGGCGCCATCTTTAAGCGGGACAATCCCAGATACGCAGTATTTT,CASSGRAPSLSGTIPDTQYF,NA,few,TRBJ2-3,TRBV9
TGTGCCAGCAGGGGACTAGCGTACCCCTACGAGCAGTACTTC,CASRGLAYPYEQYF,TRBD2,NA,TRBJ2-7,TRBV7-2
TGTGCCAGCAGCTTCTCCCGAAGCCTCGATACGCAGTATTTT,CASSFSRSLDTQYF,NA,NA,TRBJ2-3,TRBV7-9
TGTGCCAGCAGCTTTGTCGGGTACAATGAGCAGTTCTTC,CASSFVGYNEQFF,NA,few,TRBJ2-1,TRBV5-6
TGTGCCAGCAGCAAAACAGGGGACGAGCAGTACTTC,CASSKTGDEQYF,TRBD1,NA,TRBJ2-7,TRBV6-6
TGTGCCAGCAGCGCCGCAATACAGGGCTCAAAAGGCTACACCTTC,CASSAAIQGSKGYTF,NA,NA,TRBJ1-2,TRBV5-4
TGTGCCAGCAGCCGGGAGGGGCGGGAGACCCAGTACTTC,CASSREGRETQYF,TRBD2,NA,TRBJ2-5,TRBV7-9
TGTGCCAGCAGCGTAGTTGGCACAGGGGCCTCACCCCTCCACTTT,CASSVVGTGASPLHF,TRBD1,NA,TRBJ1-6,TRBV9
TGTGCCAGCAGTACCACGGCCGGGACACATCAGCCCCAGCATTTT,CASSTTAGTHQPQHF,NA,NA,TRBJ1-5,TRBV27
TGTGCCTGGAACCAGGGGGCGAGTGGCTACACCTTC,CAWNQGASGYTF,TRBD1,NA,TRBJ1-2,TRBV30
TGTGCCAGCGAGGGACAGGGGCTCGGAAAACTGTTTTTT,CASEGQGLGKLFF,TRBD1,NA,TRBJ1-4,TRBV6-6